This TCR beta chain was retrieved from a study of T cells after yellow fever vaccination. This clonotype was seen more than once but under ten times. The CDR3 is 13 residues long. Germline CDR1 LNHDA, CDR2 SQIVND (reference sequence). V was pared by 5 bases and J by 4 bases, with 10 bases between. MiXCR was run by TCRdb on the 5' RACE reads, yielding one entry per CDR3 protein. The data contain 500,000 to 650,000 distinct CDR3 sequences, 9% to 15% of them singletons. The rearrangement uses TRBV19 and TRBJ2-3; the D gene is possibly TRBD1 (5 bases). The sequences come from PBMCs, collected on the day of the yellow fever booster vaccination. This receptor was identified in a man under 40 who received the YFV17D yellow fever vaccine. In DNA form, the CDR3 reads TGTGCCAGTAGTGCCCAGGGATCAGATACGCAGTATTTT. Residues: CASSAQGSDTQYF.